This T cell receptor beta chain comes out of a study of a mutant IDH1 vaccine in newly diagnosed glioma. About the research overall: Treated individuals were approximately 60% male and around 38% female, averaging roughly 38 years of age. Earlier therapy was either radiotherapy, temozolomide, or both, and most got both.

TCRdb's copy holds only in-frame clones and misses some; the assay was immunoSEQ multiplex PCR. This sample has tens of thousands of clones, with around 80% found just once. Overall study findings and caveats: Vaccination elicited immune responses in around 93% of patients.

Turning to this clone: Its target is unknown.

Time point indicated: baseline, week 1 (first vaccination visit). Specified treatment: pre-vaccination baseline after standard-of-care therapy. Astrocytomas that were new, WHO grade 3 or 4, IDH1-mutant and ATRX-lost were present in the donors. Trimming cost V 3 bases and J 7 bases; bases outside gene matches: 5. CDR1 and CDR2 from the germline V gene are MGHDK and SYGVNS. This CDR3 comprises 15 residues. The V call is TRBV25-1, the J call TRBJ1-6, with TRBD1 matching over 8 bases. This sample comprised PBMCs, obtained from a glioma patient treated with radiotherapy, temozolomide or both. The origin of this receptor is a woman aged 40 to 55 with glioma. The CDR3 DNA is TGTGCCAGCAGTGAGGGGGGGACAGGAAATTCACCCCTCCACTTT. Translation gives CASSEGGTGNSPLHF.